This T cell receptor (beta chain) was recorded in a study of identical twins. This clonotype was seen only a few times. Everyone who gave samples was a healthy Caucasian. V dropped 8 bases and J dropped 3 bases, with 23 bases sitting between them. Germline loops: CDR1 SQVTM, CDR2 ANQGSEA. The CDR3 has 16 residues. One entry per CDR3 protein results from TCRdb running MiXCR on the 5' RACE reads. This sample yields approximately 230,000 distinct CDR3 sequences, of which 6% to 7% are seen a single time; roughly 14% belongs to the top ten. These records were also assigned to another study, of T cells expressing NK-cell markers. That report notes: Of CD8+ T cells, about 1.0-7.5% belonged to dominant NKG2C+ clonotypes in roughly 6 donors. The study left the HCMV specificity of expanded NKG2C+ T cell clones unresolved.

The specimen was CD8+ T cells sorted from blood. V is TRBV29-1 and J is TRBJ2-1; D is possibly TRBD1 or TRBD2 (6 bases each). The TCR was taken from a woman aged 18-29 years in good health. The CDR3 DNA reads TGCAGCACACCATCTAAGGGGGGAGTAGTCTACAATGAGCAGTTCTTC. Translation: CSTPSKGGVVYNEQFF.